The 26 T cell receptor beta chains below come from one sample, sequenced in a study of blood T cell repertoires in COVID-19. Sequenced by immunoSEQ multiplex PCR; TCRdb stores in-frame clones only, minus some. This table has about 220,000 clones, around four fifths appearing once. Input material: PBMCs or T cells enriched from blood (not recorded which). All receptors come from a woman between 50 and 59 years old who had been exposed to COVID-19.

This sequence joins TRBV6-5 and TRBJ1-1; no clear D. Germline V gene data show CDR1 as MNHEY and CDR2 as SVGAGI. This CDR3 is 13 amino acids long. V was shortened by 4 bases and J by 11 bases, with 17 bases between the two germline ends. CDR3 in DNA: TGTGCCAGCAGTTTTTTTTCCAGGTCGGTGGCTTTCTTT. It specifies CASSFFSRSVAFF.

The rearrangement uses TRBV7-9 and TRBJ2-1, with TRBD1 as a possible D gene (5 bases). V lost 1 base and J 4 bases, leaving 11 bases between the germline ends. Germline V gene lookup returns CDR1 SEHNR and CDR2 FQNEAQ (reference sequence). The CDR3 extends over 15 amino acids. CDR3 sequence reads: CASSLVPDRYNEQFF. The CDR3 region has the DNA TGTGCCAGCAGCTTAGTCCCCGACAGATACAATGAGCAGTTCTTC.

The rearrangement links TRBV11-2 to TRBJ2-5; 8 bases are shared with TRBD2. CDR1 SGHAT and CDR2 FQNNGV come from the germline V gene. V dropped 0 bases and J dropped 5; count of bases not matched to a gene: 5. The CDR3 consists of 15 residues. CDR3 protein: CASSLDRGGPETQYF. In DNA, the CDR3 is TGTGCCAGCAGCTTAGATCGGGGGGGGCCGGAGACCCAGTACTTC.

This clone turned up a few times. This rearrangement joins TRBV10-3 to TRBJ1-5; 9 bases match TRBD1. V shed 10 bases and J 6 bases; nucleotides not matched to a gene: 7. CDR3 length: 13 residues. Germline V gene data show CDR1 as ENHRY and CDR2 as SYGVKD. This chain's CDR3 is CATRDRDPQPQHF. The CDR3 region has the DNA TGTGCCACCCGGGACAGGGACCCTCAGCCCCAGCATTTT.

The rearrangement joins TRBV7-8 to TRBJ1-3, with TRBD1 identical over 8 bases. The CDR3 contains 14 residues. With V trimmed by 5 bases and J by 4 bases, 4 bases remained unmatched. CDR1 and CDR2 (germline): SGHVS, FQNEAQ. The DNA for the CDR3 is TGTGCCAGCAGCCTAAGGACAGGGGGAAACACCATATATTTT. Translating it yields CASSLRTGGNTIYF.

This clone was detected a few times. Written as DNA, the CDR3 is TGTGCCAGCAGCTTAGACCGGACAGGTCCAAACACCTTC. Amino acid sequence: CASSLDRTGPNTF. V gene TRBV11-2 combines with J gene TRBJ1-2; 7 nucleotides match TRBD1. Trimming removed 0 bases from V and 12 bases from J; junction bases left unmatched: 7. Germline-derived CDR1 and CDR2 are SGHAT and FQNNGV. The CDR3 is 13 amino acids.

V is TRBV4-1 and J is TRBJ1-4; possibly TRBD1 for D (6 bases). Trimming removed 1 base at V and 8 bases at J, with 20 bases between. Germline V gene lookup returns CDR1 MGHRA and CDR2 YSYEKL. CDR3 length: 17 residues. DNA for the CDR3: TGCGCCAGCAGCCAAGTCCACTCCTCAGGGGCCCGAGAAAAACTGTTTTTT. Amino acid sequence: CASSQVHSSGAREKLFF.

The chain links TRBV7-6 to TRBJ1-1; no firm D call. Germline V gene sequence: CDR1 SGHVS, CDR2 FNYEAQ. This CDR3 spans 13 amino acids. The V end lost 1 base, the J end lost 4 bases, and 7 bases lay between the germline ends. CDR3 region: CASSLDTATEAFF. The DNA of the CDR3 is TGTGCCAGCAGCTTAGACACAGCCACTGAAGCTTTCTTT.

The chain employs TRBV30 and TRBJ1-2, with D possibly being TRBD1 (5 bases). The V gene's germline CDR1 is GTSNPN and CDR2 SVGIG (reference sequence). The CDR3 totals 14 residues. Trimming shortened V by 0 bases and J by 7 bases, and 15 bases separated the two germline ends. The CDR3 loop reads CAWSVSGVRSGYTF. CDR3 DNA: TGTGCCTGGAGTGTATCGGGGGTTAGGAGTGGCTACACCTTC.

Points on this clone: Other DNA sequences within the sample encode an identical CDR3. The rearrangement links TRBV12-3 or TRBV12-4 to TRBJ1-1; 7 nucleotides align to TRBD1. J gave up 4 bases and V 6 bases, and 2 bases lay outside the gene matches. This CDR3 has 12 residues. CDR3 nucleotide sequence: TGTGCCAGCAGGCCAGGGGGCACTGAAGCTTTCTTT. This sequence encodes CASRPGGTEAFF.

In this sample, this clone turned up once. Written as DNA, the CDR3 is TGTGCCAGCGGCGCTAGCGGGGGGGTTGAGACCCAGTACTTC. Translating gives CASGASGGVETQYF. V and J are TRBV7-2 and TRBJ2-5, with TRBD2 matching 12 bases. Germline V lookup: CDR1 SGHTA, CDR2 FQGNSA. The J segment lost 5 bases and the V segment lost 8 bases, leaving 6 bases of the junction unmatched. The length of the CDR3 is 14 residues.

This chain connects TRBV6-5 to TRBJ1-3; D not certain. CDR1 is MNHEY, CDR2 SVGAGI, per germline. V was cut by 7 bases and J by 0 bases, with 10 bases left in between. The CDR3 has 14 amino acids. The CDR3 DNA reads as TGTGCCAGCACTCTAACAGCCTCTGGAAACACCATATATTTT. Its translation is CASTLTASGNTIYF.

This clone came up once. The chain is built from TRBV5-1 and TRBJ1-1, with D possibly TRBD1 on 6 matching bases. This CDR3 is 14 amino acids long. V shed 3 bases and J shed 4 bases, with 13 bases lying between them. CDR1 and CDR2 (germline): SGHRS, YFSETQ. In DNA form, the CDR3 reads TGCGCCAGCAGCTGGGGGGGCAAATTCACTGAAGCTTTCTTT. Amino acid sequence: CASSWGGKFTEAFF.

V and J are TRBV10-2 and TRBJ1-1; D may be TRBD1 (6 bases). V was cut by 8 bases and J by 8 bases, with 12 bases left in between. CDR1 is WSHSY, CDR2 SAAADI, per germline. The CDR3 is 11 amino acids. CDR3 sequence reads: CASGRGAEAFF. The CDR3, as DNA: TGCGCCAGCGGCCGGGGGGCCGAAGCTTTCTTT.

This chain connects TRBV6-5 to TRBJ1-1, with D unresolved. The CDR3 has 11 residues. The V and J ends lost 8 bases and 1 base respectively, with 5 bases between them. Germline V lookup: CDR1 MNHEY, CDR2 SVGAGI. The CDR3 bases are TGTGCCAGCCTCCGGAACACTGAAGCTTTCTTT. Protein: CASLRNTEAFF.

The gene calls are TRBV5-2 and TRBJ2-3; the table's TRBD2 call for D was not verified on the DNA. TRBV5-2 is assigned pseudogene status. The CDR3 loop spans 15 amino acids. CDR3 sequence (DNA): TGTGCCAGGAACCCAGCGCGGGGGGCGAGAGATACGCAGTATTTT. It codes for CARNPARGARDTQYF.

The chain has TRBV25-1 and TRBJ1-1, with TRBD1 matching over 8 bases. The junction had 6 bases not matched to a gene; V was cut back by 3 bases and J by 0 bases. Germline assignment: CDR1 MGHDK and CDR2 SYGVNS. The CDR3 sequence is 16 residues long. CDR3 sequence: CASSDRRTGLNTEAFF. The CDR3 DNA follows: TGTGCCAGCAGTGACCGTCGGACAGGGCTGAACACTGAAGCTTTCTTT.

This clone was recorded once. The genes are TRBV7-9 and TRBJ2-3; 7 nucleotides align to TRBD1. CDR1 and CDR2 from the germline V gene are SEHNR and FQNEAQ (reference sequence). There are 12 residues in the CDR3. Written as DNA, the CDR3 is TGTGTCTCCGACAGGGACGGAGATACGCAGTATTTT. Translated, it gives CVSDRDGDTQYF.

V and J are TRBV19 and TRBJ2-1, with 9 bases that match TRBD2. From germline, CDR1 is LNHDA and CDR2 SQIVND (reference sequence). Trimming removed 5 bases from V and 6 bases from J; junction bases left unmatched: 11. This CDR3 region has 16 residues. This CDR3 reads CASSVRGGASGNEQFF. CDR3 nucleotide sequence: TGTGCCAGTAGTGTCCGCGGGGGGGCCTCGGGCAATGAGCAGTTCTTC.

The rearrangement joins TRBV27 to TRBJ2-1; 12 nucleotides agree with TRBD2. The CDR3 length is 16 residues. V dropped 5 bases and J dropped 4; count of bases not matched to a gene: 6. The germline gives CDR1 MNHEY, CDR2 SMNVEV (reference sequence). CDR3 amino acids: CASSAGTSGLYNEQFF. CDR3 in DNA: TGTGCCAGCAGTGCAGGGACTAGCGGGCTTTACAATGAGCAGTTCTTC.

The genes are TRBV4-2 and TRBJ2-7; D possibly corresponds to TRBD2 (5 bases). Trimming pared 0 bases from V and 3 bases from J, leaving 15 bases between. There are 16 residues in the CDR3. Germline CDR1 is LGHNA and CDR2 is YNFKEQ. The CDR3 sequence: CASSQELAANYYEQYF. The CDR3 bases are TGTGCCAGCAGCCAAGAGCTAGCCGCTAACTACTACGAGCAGTACTTC.

This rearrangement joins TRBV19 to TRBJ1-2, with D possibly matching TRBD1 (6 bases). The V gene lost 5 bases and the J gene lost 5 bases, with 12 bases spanning the gap. Germline CDR1 is LNHDA and CDR2 is SQIVND (reference sequence). This CDR3 spans 13 amino acids. The CDR3 nucleotides read TGTGCCAGTAGTCCGGACAGACGATATGGCTACACCTTC. This encodes CASSPDRRYGYTF. Together with reference TRBV19 and TRBJ1-2, the CDR3 gives the full variable domain: DGGITQSPKYLFRKEGQNVTLSCEQNLNHDAMYWYRQDPGQGLRLIYYSQIVNDFQKGDIAEGYSVSREKKESFPLTVTSAQKNPTAFYLCASSPDRRYGYTFGSGTRLTVV.

The chain employs TRBV21-1 and TRBJ2-1; TRBD2 is the table's D call, not checked against the DNA. TRBV21-1 is a listed pseudogene. This CDR3 is 15 amino acids long. Here the CDR3 reads CASSKVRRLANEQFF. The CDR3, as DNA: TGTGCCAGCAGCAAAGTTCGGAGACTAGCCAATGAGCAGTTCTTC.

The gene calls are TRBV28 and TRBJ1-1; 12 bases are a match to TRBD1. V trimming: 5 bases; J trimming: 9 bases; junction bases outside the gene matches: 7. The CDR3 extends over 14 amino acids. Germline CDR1 is MDHEN and CDR2 is SYDVKM. The CDR3: CASSPWDRGRQAFF. CDR3 nucleotides: TGTGCCAGCAGTCCTTGGGACAGGGGGCGCCAAGCTTTCTTT.

The sample holds one count of this clone. The J gene is TRBJ2-7, the V gene TRBV6-5; 10 bases are a match to TRBD1. CDR3 length: 15 residues. The J segment lost 4 bases and the V segment lost 5 bases, leaving 8 bases of the junction unmatched. Germline V CDR1 and CDR2: MNHEY, SVGAGI. The CDR3 reads CASSPPGQGFYEQYF. The CDR3 coding sequence is TGTGCCAGCAGTCCTCCGGGACAGGGGTTTTACGAGCAGTACTTC.

V and J are TRBV30 and TRBJ2-7, with 14 bases fitting TRBD2. V lost 0 bases and J lost 5; bases outside the gene matches: 6. The CDR3 is 16 residues long. Germline V gene data show CDR1 as GTSNPN and CDR2 as SVGIG (reference sequence). The CDR3, as DNA: TGTGCCTGGAGTGTAAGGACTAGCGGGGGGCGTAACGAGCAGTACTTC. It translates to CAWSVRTSGGRNEQYF. Together with reference TRBV30 and TRBJ2-7, the CDR3 gives the full variable domain: SQTIHQWPATLVQPVGSPLSLECTVEGTSNPNLYWYRQAAGRGLQLLFYSVGIGQISSEVPQNLSASRPQDRQFILSSKKLLLSDSGFYLCAWSVRTSGGRNEQYFGPGTRLTVT.